Here is one T cell receptor beta chain with its context. The repertoire was sequenced with immunoSEQ multiplex PCR; TCRdb's copy has only in-frame clones and lacks some. Of around 13,000 clones listed, roughly four fifths were seen once; the top ten hold just under 25%. V was cut by 3 bases and J by 4 bases, with 16 bases left in between. This CDR3 has 15 amino acids. CDR1 and CDR2 from the germline V gene are MDHEN and SYDVKM. The record originates from a study of T cells in tumors after PD-1 blockade. Looking at the study overall: Some patients also took daily vismodegib 150 mg during anti-PD-1 treatment.

The sequence derives from a human donor with basal cell carcinoma. The chain uses TRBV28 and TRBJ2-7; D is uncertain. This sample comprised PBMCs, obtained after anti-PD-1 treatment. CDR3 DNA sequence: TGTGCCAGCAGTTTTAGGGATGGGATTAAATACGAGCAGTACTTC. Residues: CASSFRDGIKYEQYF.